Below, 16 T cell receptor beta chains from the same sample are listed, as sequenced in a study of neurological immune-mediated disorders. One entry per CDR3 protein, called by TCRdb with MiXCR from the 5' RACE reads. This table holds around 94,000 distinct CDR3 sequences, 3.5% to 4% found once. Sample: PBMCs. The source is a woman under 30 with multiple sclerosis.

In this sample, this clonotype turned up many times. This chain joins TRBV20-1 and TRBJ2-7, with TRBD1 matching over 7 bases. J lost 4 bases, V lost 5 bases, and 11 bases had no gene match. From germline, CDR1 is DFQATT and CDR2 SNEGSKA (reference sequence). The CDR3 runs to 14 residues. The CDR3 region is CSAVSGTVPYEQYF. The DNA of the CDR3 is TGCAGTGCTGTTTCAGGGACAGTCCCATACGAGCAGTACTTC.

This chain joins TRBV5-1 and TRBJ1-4; TRBD1 might be the D (5 bases). Trimming removed 4 bases at V and 8 bases at J, with 15 bases between. The CDR3 extends over 14 amino acids. CDR1 is SGHRS, CDR2 YFSETQ, per germline. CDR3 protein: CASSEQRQSEKLFF. CDR3 DNA: TGCGCCAGCAGCGAGCAGCGACAGAGCGAAAAACTGTTTTTT.

This clonotype has a count of ten or more. V and J are TRBV5-1 and TRBJ2-6; D is possibly TRBD1 (5 bases). Trimming cost V 0 bases and J 4 bases, with 14 bases left between them. The CDR3 covers 17 residues. Per germline, CDR1 SGHRS and CDR2 YFSETQ. As DNA, the CDR3 is TGCGCCAGCAGCTTGGCTGGCCCACAGGCGGGGGCCAACGTCCTGACTTTC. Residues: CASSLAGPQAGANVLTF.

This clonotype was recorded at least ten times. The chain carries TRBV6-5 and TRBJ1-4, with unresolved D. V lost 9 bases and J 8 bases, leaving 13 bases between the germline ends. The CDR3 totals 12 residues. The germline V gene encodes CDR1 MNHEY and CDR2 SVGAGI. CDR3 region: CASRRADEKLFF. The DNA of the CDR3 is TGTGCCAGTCGACGGGCGGACGAAAAACTGTTTTTT.

This clonotype showed up many times. The V and J genes are TRBV5-1 and TRBJ1-6; 8 bases map to TRBD1. The germline V gene encodes CDR1 SGHRS and CDR2 YFSETQ. Trimming cost V 0 bases and J 3 bases; bases outside gene matches: 5. This CDR3 is 17 amino acids long. The CDR3 protein is CASSLAGQVNYNSPLHF. The CDR3 DNA follows: TGCGCCAGCAGCTTGGCGGGACAGGTGAACTATAATTCACCCCTCCACTTT.

This clonotype was found many times. The V and J genes are TRBV25-1 and TRBJ2-1; 11 bases match TRBD2. Trimming at V came to 5 bases and at J to 8 bases, leaving 14 bases not matched to a gene. CDR1 and CDR2 (germline): MGHDK, SYGVNS. The CDR3 is 17 residues long. CDR3 nucleotides: TGTGCCAGCAGTCGGCGACTAGCGGGAATCTTTATCGATGAGCAGTTCTTC. Translated: CASSRRLAGIFIDEQFF.

This clonotype was counted a few times. The genes are TRBV5-1 and TRBJ1-2; D gene unclear. The CDR3 loop spans 15 amino acids. Germline V gene data show CDR1 as SGHRS and CDR2 as YFSETQ. V was trimmed by 4 bases and J by 2 bases, leaving 15 bases between them. DNA for the CDR3: TGCGCCAGCAGCCCGTTCGCCAGATCGAACTATGGCTACACCTTC. It translates to CASSPFARSNYGYTF.

This clonotype has ten or more counts. The V call is TRBV20-1, the J call TRBJ1-4; possibly TRBD1 for D (6 bases). Trimming shortened V by 0 bases and J by 5 bases, and 13 bases separated the two germline ends. Germline lookup yields CDR1 DFQATT and CDR2 SNEGSKA (reference sequence). The CDR3 extends over 15 amino acids. The CDR3 nucleotides read TGCAGTGCTAGAGATCCCCGGACAGAGAATGAAAAACTGTTTTTT. It encodes CSARDPRTENEKLFF.

This clonotype was recorded many times. This sequence joins TRBV13 and TRBJ2-7; TRBD2 is a possible D gene (6 bases). V was trimmed by 3 bases and J by 7 bases, leaving 13 bases between them. The CDR3 has 13 amino acids. CDR1 is PRHDT, CDR2 FYEKMQ, per germline (reference sequence). DNA for the CDR3: TGTGCCAGCAGCTTGCGGGGTCTGGATGAGCAGTACTTC. It codes for CASSLRGLDEQYF.

In its sample, this clonotype was seen many times. This chain uses TRBV7-2 with TRBJ1-1; D remains unclear. Germline loops: CDR1 SGHTA, CDR2 FQGNSA. V was clipped by 1 base and J by 4 bases, with 19 bases between them. CDR3 length: 17 residues. CDR3: CASSLGAHPGWGTEAFF. For the CDR3, the DNA is TGTGCCAGCAGCTTAGGGGCTCACCCCGGATGGGGCACTGAAGCTTTCTTT. Together with reference TRBV7-2 and TRBJ1-1, the CDR3 gives the full variable domain: GAGVSQSPSNKVTEKGKDVELRCDPISGHTALYWYRQSLGQGLEFLIYFQGNSAPDKSGLPSDRFSAERTGGSVSTLTIQRTQQEDSAVYLCASSLGAHPGWGTEAFFGQGTRLTVV.

Ten or more counts support this clonotype. The rearrangement uses TRBV24-1 and TRBJ2-1; D unclear. The CDR3 runs to 13 residues. From germline, CDR1 is KGHDR and CDR2 SFDVKD. The V end was cut by 3 bases, the J end by 8 bases, with 10 bases between. The CDR3, as DNA: TGTGCCACCAGTGATAGCAGTCCGGATGAGCAGTTCTTC. Protein: CATSDSSPDEQFF.

V is TRBV10-3 and J is TRBJ2-3; 10 bases are shared with TRBD1. The CDR3 consists of 16 residues. The junction had 5 bases not matched to a gene; V was cut back by 0 bases and J by 5 bases. Per germline, CDR1 ENHRY and CDR2 SYGVKD. The CDR3 bases are TGTGCCATCAGTGAGTCGGTGACAGGGGGCCTAGATACGCAGTATTTT. It is translated as CAISESVTGGLDTQYF.

This clonotype was observed many times. The chain combines TRBV20-1 with TRBJ2-7, with 7 bases identical to TRBD2. Germline CDR1 is DFQATT and CDR2 is SNEGSKA (reference sequence). CDR3 size: 13 residues. Losses at the gene ends were 6 bases for V and 1 base for J; bases not matched to a gene: 6. The CDR3 here is CSAPWGGSYEQYF. The CDR3 DNA follows: TGCAGTGCCCCCTGGGGGGGATCCTACGAGCAGTACTTC.

Many counts were recorded for this clonotype. The chain recombines TRBV20-1 with TRBJ1-5; no clear D. V was cut by 3 bases and J by 4 bases, with 13 bases left in between. Germline CDR1 DFQATT, CDR2 SNEGSKA (reference sequence). The CDR3 loop spans 14 amino acids. The CDR3 DNA reads TGCAGTGCTAGTGGCCCCAGGTCTAATCAGCCCCAGCATTTT. It codes for CSASGPRSNQPQHF.

This clonotype was detected many times. This chain joins TRBV7-2 and TRBJ1-4; D gene ambiguous. V dropped 1 base and J dropped 3 bases, with 3 bases sitting between them. CDR3 length: 13 residues. Germline CDR1 is SGHTA and CDR2 is FQGNSA. The DNA for the CDR3 is TGTGCCAGCAGCTTAGGTGCTAATGAAAAACTGTTTTTT. It encodes CASSLGANEKLFF.

Many counts were recorded for this clonotype. The chain links TRBV20-1 to TRBJ2-1, with TRBD2 identical over 8 bases. This CDR3 contains 15 residues. Germline values: CDR1 DFQATT, CDR2 SNEGSKA (reference sequence). Trimming cost V 6 bases and J 4 bases; bases outside gene matches: 11. The CDR3 sequence: CSANNLREGYNEQFF. The CDR3 DNA reads as TGCAGTGCCAATAATCTTCGGGAGGGGTACAATGAGCAGTTCTTC.